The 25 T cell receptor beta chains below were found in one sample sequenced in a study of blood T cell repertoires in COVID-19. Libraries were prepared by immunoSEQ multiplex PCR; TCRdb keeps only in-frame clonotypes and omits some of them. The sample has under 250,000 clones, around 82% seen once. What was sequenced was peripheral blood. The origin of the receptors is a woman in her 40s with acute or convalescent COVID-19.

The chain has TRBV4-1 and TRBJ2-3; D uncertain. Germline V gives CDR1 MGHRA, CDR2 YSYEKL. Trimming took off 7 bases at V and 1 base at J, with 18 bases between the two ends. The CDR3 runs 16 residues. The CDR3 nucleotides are TGCGCCAGCACCCCGAACCTCGGGTTCGGCACAGATACGCAGTATTTT. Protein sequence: CASTPNLGFGTDTQYF.

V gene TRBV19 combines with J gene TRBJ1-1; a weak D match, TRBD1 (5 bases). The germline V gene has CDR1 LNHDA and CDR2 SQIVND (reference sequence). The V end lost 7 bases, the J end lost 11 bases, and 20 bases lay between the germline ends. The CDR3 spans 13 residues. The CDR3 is CASTIDWGLGAFF. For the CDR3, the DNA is TGTGCCAGTACCATCGACTGGGGCCTGGGGGCTTTCTTT.

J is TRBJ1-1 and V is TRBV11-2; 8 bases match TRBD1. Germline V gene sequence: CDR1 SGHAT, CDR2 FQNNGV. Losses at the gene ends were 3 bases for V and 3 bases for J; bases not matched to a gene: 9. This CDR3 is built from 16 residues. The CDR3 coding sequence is TGTGCCAGCAGCTTTTCCGACGGACAGGGTGACACTGAAGCTTTCTTT. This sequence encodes CASSFSDGQGDTEAFF. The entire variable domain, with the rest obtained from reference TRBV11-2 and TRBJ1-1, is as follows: EAGVAQSPRYKIIEKRQSVAFWCNPISGHATLYWYQQILGQGPKLLIQFQNNGVVDDSQLPKDRFSAERLKGVDSTLKIQPAKLEDSAVYLCASSFSDGQGDTEAFFGQGTRLTVV.

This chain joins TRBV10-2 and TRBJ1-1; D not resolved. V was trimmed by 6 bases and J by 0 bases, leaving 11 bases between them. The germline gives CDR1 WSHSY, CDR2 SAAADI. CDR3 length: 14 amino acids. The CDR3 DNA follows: TGCGCCAGCAGGAGGCCGGGTATGAACACTGAAGCTTTCTTT. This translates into CASRRPGMNTEAFF.

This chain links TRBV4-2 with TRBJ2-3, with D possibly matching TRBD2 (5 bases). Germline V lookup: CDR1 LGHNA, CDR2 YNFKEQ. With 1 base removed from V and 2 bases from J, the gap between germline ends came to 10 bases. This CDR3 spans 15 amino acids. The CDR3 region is CASSQGWEPTDTQYF. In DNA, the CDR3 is TGTGCCAGCAGCCAAGGGTGGGAGCCCACAGATACGCAGTATTTT.

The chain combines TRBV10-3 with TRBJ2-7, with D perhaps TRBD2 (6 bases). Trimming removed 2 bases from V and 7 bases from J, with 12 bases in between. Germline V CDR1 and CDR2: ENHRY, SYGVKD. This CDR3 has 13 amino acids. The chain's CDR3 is CAISEEVGGEQYF. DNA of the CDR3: TGTGCCATCAGTGAGGAAGTAGGAGGGGAGCAGTACTTC.

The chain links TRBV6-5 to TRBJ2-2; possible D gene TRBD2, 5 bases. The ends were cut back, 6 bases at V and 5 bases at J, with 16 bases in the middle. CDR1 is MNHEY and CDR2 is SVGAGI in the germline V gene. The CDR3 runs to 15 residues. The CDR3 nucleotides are TGTGCCAGCAGCGCGTCGGACTCGGTTACCGGGGAGCTGTTTTTT. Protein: CASSASDSVTGELFF.

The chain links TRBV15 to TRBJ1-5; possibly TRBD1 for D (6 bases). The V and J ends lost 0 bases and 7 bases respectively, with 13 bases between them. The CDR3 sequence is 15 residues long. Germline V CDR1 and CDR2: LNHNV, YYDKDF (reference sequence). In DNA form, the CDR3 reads TGTGCCACCAGCAGAGATCGGGGGGCTGGGCAGCCCCAGCATTTT. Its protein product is CATSRDRGAGQPQHF.

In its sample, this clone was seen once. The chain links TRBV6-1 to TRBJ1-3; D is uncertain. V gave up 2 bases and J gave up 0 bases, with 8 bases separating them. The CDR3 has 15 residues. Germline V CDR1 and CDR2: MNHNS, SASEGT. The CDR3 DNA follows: TGTGCCAGCAGTGAAACGGGGAGCTCTGGAAACACCATATATTTT. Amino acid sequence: CASSETGSSGNTIYF.

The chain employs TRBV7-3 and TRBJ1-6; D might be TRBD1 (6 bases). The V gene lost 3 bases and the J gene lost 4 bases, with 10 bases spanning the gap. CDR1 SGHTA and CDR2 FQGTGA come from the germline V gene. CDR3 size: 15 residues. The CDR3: CASSLATGYNSPLHF. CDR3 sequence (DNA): TGTGCCAGCAGCTTGGCGACAGGTTATAATTCACCCCTCCACTTT. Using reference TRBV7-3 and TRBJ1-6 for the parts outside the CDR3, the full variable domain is GAGVSQTPSNKVTEKGKYVELRCDPISGHTALYWYRQSLGQGPEFLIYFQGTGAADDSGLPNDRFFAVRPEGSVSTLKIQRTERGDSAVYLCASSLATGYNSPLHFGNGTRLTVT.

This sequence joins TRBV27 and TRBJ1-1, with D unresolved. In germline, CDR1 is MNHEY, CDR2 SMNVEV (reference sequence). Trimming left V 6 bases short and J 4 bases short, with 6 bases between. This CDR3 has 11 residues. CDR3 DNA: TGTGCCAGCAGCACCGGCACTGAAGCTTTCTTT. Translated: CASSTGTEAFF.

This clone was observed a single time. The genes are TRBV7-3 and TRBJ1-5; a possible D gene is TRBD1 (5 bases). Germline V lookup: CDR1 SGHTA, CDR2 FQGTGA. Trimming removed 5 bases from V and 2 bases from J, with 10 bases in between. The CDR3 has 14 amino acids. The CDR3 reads CASSPPGGNQPQHF. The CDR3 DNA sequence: TGTGCCAGCAGCCCCCCGGGGGGCAATCAGCCCCAGCATTTT.

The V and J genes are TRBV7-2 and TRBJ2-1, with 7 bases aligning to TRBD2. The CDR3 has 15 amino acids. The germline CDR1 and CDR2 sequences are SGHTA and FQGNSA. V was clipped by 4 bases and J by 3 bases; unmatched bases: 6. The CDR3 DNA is TGTGCCAGCAGCTCTGTCAGCGGGAACTACAATGAGCAGTTCTTC. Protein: CASSSVSGNYNEQFF.

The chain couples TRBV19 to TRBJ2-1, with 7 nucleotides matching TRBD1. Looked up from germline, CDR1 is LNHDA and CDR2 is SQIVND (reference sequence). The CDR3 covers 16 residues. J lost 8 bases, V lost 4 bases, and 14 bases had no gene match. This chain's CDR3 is CASSTSTGSLLHEQFF. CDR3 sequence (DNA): TGTGCCAGTAGTACCTCGACAGGGAGTTTGTTGCATGAGCAGTTCTTC.

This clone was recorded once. In nucleotides, the CDR3 is TGTGCCAGCAGCTACAGACTAGCGGGGGGAGATGAGCAGTTCTTC. Amino acids: CASSYRLAGGDEQFF. The J gene is TRBJ2-1, the V gene TRBV5-5, with 13 bases matching TRBD2. V shed 3 bases and J 8 bases; nucleotides not matched to a gene: 5. CDR3 length: 15 amino acids. The germline V gene encodes CDR1 SGHKS and CDR2 YYEKEE (reference sequence).

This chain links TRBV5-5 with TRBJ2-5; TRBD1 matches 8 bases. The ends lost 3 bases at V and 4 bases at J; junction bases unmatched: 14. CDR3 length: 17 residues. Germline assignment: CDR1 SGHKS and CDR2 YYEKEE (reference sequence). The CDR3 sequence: CASSSGDRLRVGETQYF. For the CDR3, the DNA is TGTGCCAGCAGCTCCGGGGACAGGCTGAGAGTCGGAGAGACCCAGTACTTC.

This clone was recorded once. For the CDR3, the DNA is TGTGCCAGCAGTGAATGGCCAGGGGTGTCCACAGATACGCAGTATTTT. It codes for CASSEWPGVSTDTQYF. This chain links TRBV25-1 with TRBJ2-3, with D maybe TRBD1 (6 bases). The V end was cut by 1 base, the J end by 2 bases, with 13 bases between. The CDR3 is made up of 16 amino acids. The germline V gene encodes CDR1 MGHDK and CDR2 SYGVNS.

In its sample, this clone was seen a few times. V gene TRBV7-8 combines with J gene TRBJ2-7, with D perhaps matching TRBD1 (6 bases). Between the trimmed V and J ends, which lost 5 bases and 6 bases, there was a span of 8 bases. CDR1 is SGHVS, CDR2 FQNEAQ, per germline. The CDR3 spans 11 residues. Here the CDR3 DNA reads TGTGCCAGCAGCCCACAGGGCGAGCAGTACTTC. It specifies CASSPQGEQYF.

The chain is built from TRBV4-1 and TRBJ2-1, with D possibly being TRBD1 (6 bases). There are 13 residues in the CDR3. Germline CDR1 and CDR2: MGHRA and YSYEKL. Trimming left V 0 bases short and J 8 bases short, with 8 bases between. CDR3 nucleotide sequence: TGCGCCAGCAGCCAAGATCCAGGGGATGAGCAGTTCTTC. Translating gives CASSQDPGDEQFF.

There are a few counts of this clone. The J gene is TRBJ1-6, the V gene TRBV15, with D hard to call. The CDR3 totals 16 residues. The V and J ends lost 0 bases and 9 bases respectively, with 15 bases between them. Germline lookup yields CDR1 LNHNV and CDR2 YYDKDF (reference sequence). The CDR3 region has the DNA TGTGCCACCAGCAGAGATCCCGGGGATGTAGGTTCACCCCTCCACTTT. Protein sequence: CATSRDPGDVGSPLHF.

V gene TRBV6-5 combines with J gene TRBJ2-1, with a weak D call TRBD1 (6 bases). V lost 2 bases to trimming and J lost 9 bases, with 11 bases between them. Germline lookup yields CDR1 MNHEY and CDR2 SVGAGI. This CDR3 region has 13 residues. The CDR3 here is CASSYQDSGEQFF. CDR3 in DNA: TGTGCCAGCAGTTACCAGGACAGCGGTGAGCAGTTCTTC.

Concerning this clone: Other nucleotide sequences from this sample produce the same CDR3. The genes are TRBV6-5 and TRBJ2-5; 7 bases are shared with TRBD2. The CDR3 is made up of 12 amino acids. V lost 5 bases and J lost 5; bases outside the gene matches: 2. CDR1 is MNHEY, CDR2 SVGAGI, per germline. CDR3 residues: CASSTGGETQYF. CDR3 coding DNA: TGTGCCAGCAGTACCGGGGGGGAGACCCAGTACTTC.

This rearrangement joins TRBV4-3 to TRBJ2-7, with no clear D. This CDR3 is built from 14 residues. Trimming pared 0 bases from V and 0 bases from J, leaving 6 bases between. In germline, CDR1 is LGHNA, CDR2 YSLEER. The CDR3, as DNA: TGCGCCAGCAGCCAAGATCGCAGCTCCTACGAGCAGTACTTC. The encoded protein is CASSQDRSSYEQYF.

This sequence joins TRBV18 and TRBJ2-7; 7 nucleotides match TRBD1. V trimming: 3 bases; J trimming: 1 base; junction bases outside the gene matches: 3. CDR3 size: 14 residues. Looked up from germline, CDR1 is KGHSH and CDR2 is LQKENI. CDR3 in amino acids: CASSPSTGSYEQYF. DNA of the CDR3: TGTGCCAGCTCACCCTCGACAGGGTCCTACGAGCAGTACTTC.

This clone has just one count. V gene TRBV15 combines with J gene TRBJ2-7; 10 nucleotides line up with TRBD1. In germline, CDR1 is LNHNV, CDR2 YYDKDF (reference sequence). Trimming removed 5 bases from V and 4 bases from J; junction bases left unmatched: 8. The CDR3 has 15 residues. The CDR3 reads CATSRAGQGLYEQYF. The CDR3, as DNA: TGTGCCACCAGCCGGGCGGGACAGGGGTTATACGAGCAGTACTTC.